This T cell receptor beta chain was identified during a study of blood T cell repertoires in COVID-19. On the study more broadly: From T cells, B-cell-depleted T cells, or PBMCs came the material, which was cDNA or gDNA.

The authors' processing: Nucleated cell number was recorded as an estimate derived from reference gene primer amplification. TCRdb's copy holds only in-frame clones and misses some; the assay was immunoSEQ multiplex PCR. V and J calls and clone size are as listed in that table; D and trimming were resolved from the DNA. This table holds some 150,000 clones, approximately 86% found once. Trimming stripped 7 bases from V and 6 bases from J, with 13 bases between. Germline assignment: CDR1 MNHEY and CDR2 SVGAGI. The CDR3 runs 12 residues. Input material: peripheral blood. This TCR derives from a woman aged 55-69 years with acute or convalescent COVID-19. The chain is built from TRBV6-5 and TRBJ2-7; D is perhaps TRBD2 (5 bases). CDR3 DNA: TGTGCCAGCACAACCGGAGGATCCGAGCAGTACTTC. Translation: CASTTGGSEQYF.